This TCR beta chain was identified during a study of T-cell reconstitution after alpha-beta-depleted transplantation in children (dated by TCRdb to between 2015 and 2016). With respect to the entire study: Using TCR repertoire profiling, the study followed T-cell immune reconstitution in a quantitative way in children after TCRalphabeta/CD19-depleted allogeneic hematopoietic cell transplantation.

Library preparation employed PCR. Sequencing instrument: Illumina HiSeq 2500. TCR library preparation used molecular barcoding, with unique molecular identifiers applied to normalize quantification of the TCRbeta repertoire. In-frame beta chains were kept once TCRdb had trimmed the public reads at Q25 with fastp and called clones with MiXCR. Every CDR3 protein is listed once, alongside the most common genes and DNA of its rows. The table for this sample lists 150,000 to 200,000 distinct CDR3 sequences; approximately 6.6% of them were counted only once. 3% of the sample comes from the top ten. Comments on this clonotype: Which antigen it targets is not known. No much larger clonotype is one base removed from it; base qualities were not supplied.

The sequence came from a human donor who donated a stem cell graft to a child with Wiskott-Aldrich syndrome. This material consisted of PBMCs from the stem cell graft donor, taken from the stem cell graft.

The CDR3 has the sequence CASGRAWGIGNVLTF. The base sequence is TGTGCCAGCGGCAGAGCCTGGGGGATCGGTAACGTCCTGACTTTC. In this chain, TRBV11-2 is recombined with TRBJ2-6; the D call is possibly TRBD1 or TRBD2, each sharing 5 bases. Reading the germline V gene gives CDR1 SGHAT and CDR2 FQNNGV. The germline ends are 21 bases apart after V is trimmed by 8 bases and J by 10 bases. The CDR3 covers 15 residues, taking in both the cysteine and the phenylalanine. Left in the record is the CDR3 DNA by itself, 45 bases read in frame from the first base.